The 8 T cell receptor beta chains given below trace back to one sample, sequenced in a study of PD-1 blockade in classical Hodgkin lymphoma. Using immunoSEQ multiplex PCR, the repertoire was profiled, and TCRdb retains in-frame clones only, with some absent. This table holds approximately 21,000 clones, roughly 72% found once. Relapse after autologous stem cell transplantation occurred in every patient, and brentuximab vedotin exposure varied. Specimen: peripheral blood mononuclear cells (PBMCs), collected at baseline. The receptor source for this set is a human donor with classical Hodgkin lymphoma.

This clone was counted a single time. The chain links TRBV5-6 to TRBJ2-7; TRBD2 is a possible D gene (6 bases). Trimming cost V 2 bases and J 5 bases, with 20 bases left between them. This CDR3 is built from 16 residues. Germline lookup yields CDR1 SGHDT and CDR2 YYEEEE. CDR3 protein: CASSLSRLQGGNEQYF. The CDR3 DNA follows: TGTGCCAGCAGCTTATCGAGGCTGCAGGGAGGAAACGAGCAGTACTTC.

By proportion, this clone is medium-sized. The chain is built from TRBV7-2 and TRBJ2-7; D is tentatively TRBD1 or TRBD2 (5 bases each). Germline V gene lookup returns CDR1 SGHTA and CDR2 FQGNSA. The V end was cut by 5 bases, the J end by 2 bases, with 10 bases between. The CDR3 consists of 13 residues. The CDR3 reads CASSLGTAYEQYF. The CDR3 coding sequence is TGTGCCAGCAGCCTAGGGACGGCCTACGAGCAGTACTTC.

This rearrangement joins TRBV10-1 to TRBJ2-1; TRBD2 matches 8 bases. V trimming: 4 bases; J trimming: 8 bases; junction bases outside the gene matches: 13. CDR1 WNHNN and CDR2 SYGVQD come from the germline V gene (reference sequence). This CDR3 is built from 16 residues. CDR3 region: CASSGRAGGNGDEQFF. The CDR3 DNA is TGCGCCAGCAGTGGACGGGCGGGGGGAAACGGTGATGAGCAGTTCTTC.

The V and J genes are TRBV6-5 and TRBJ2-7, with D tentatively TRBD1 (6 bases). Trimming took off 2 bases at V and 4 bases at J, with 18 bases between the two ends. From germline, CDR1 is MNHEY and CDR2 SVGAGI. The CDR3 is 16 residues long. The CDR3 sequence: CASSYPDSGGRYEQYF. The CDR3 nucleotides are TGTGCCAGCAGTTACCCGGACAGTGGGGGTCGGTACGAGCAGTACTTC.

The chain recombines TRBV11-2 with TRBJ2-7, with a weak D call TRBD1 (6 bases). The V gene's germline CDR1 is SGHAT and CDR2 FQNNGV. Between the trimmed V and J ends, which lost 2 bases and 2 bases, there was a span of 10 bases. The CDR3 consists of 14 residues. The DNA of the CDR3 is TGTGCCAGCAGCTTATCGACAGGTACCTACGAGCAGTACTTC. Its protein is CASSLSTGTYEQYF.

This clone appeared a single time. The chain uses TRBV7-2 and TRBJ1-6, with D unresolved. Germline loops: CDR1 SGHTA, CDR2 FQGNSA. The CDR3 extends over 15 amino acids. V was clipped by 1 base and J by 7 bases, with 11 bases between them. CDR3: CASSLVSLFNSPLHF. In DNA, the CDR3 is TGTGCCAGCAGCTTAGTGTCCCTATTCAATTCACCCCTCCACTTT.

The J gene is TRBJ2-7, the V gene TRBV7-2, with D possibly matching TRBD2 (6 bases). Germline values: CDR1 SGHTA, CDR2 FQGNSA. V gave up 1 base and J gave up 0 bases, with 10 bases separating them. The CDR3 extends over 15 amino acids. CDR3 loop: CASSLGGVISYEQYF. DNA for the CDR3: TGTGCCAGCAGCTTAGGGGGGGTGATCTCCTACGAGCAGTACTTC.

The V call is TRBV6-6, the J call TRBJ2-7; D might be TRBD2 (5 bases). The CDR3 has 11 residues. Per the germline V gene, CDR1 is MNHNY and CDR2 is SVGAGI (reference sequence). V lost 7 bases and J 5 bases, leaving 9 bases between the germline ends. CDR3 protein: CASNHGDEQYF. The CDR3 DNA follows: TGTGCCAGCAACCACGGGGACGAGCAGTACTTC.